This T cell receptor (beta chain) was captured in a study of a mutant IDH1 vaccine in newly diagnosed glioma. About the research overall: Radiotherapy alone preceded vaccination by 4-6 weeks; alternatively, vaccination started with temozolomide cycles. Patients were pretreated with radiotherapy, temozolomide, or both, mostly both. Findings and limits, study-wide: Immune responses induced by vaccination arose in just under 95% of the patients.

About this clone itself: Its target is not known.

Germline CDR1 SGHDT, CDR2 YYEEEE. V shed 5 bases and J shed 5 bases, with 16 bases lying between them. The CDR3 has 14 residues. As for time point: week 5, during vaccination. Doses of 300 ug of mutant IDH1 20-mer peptide were given with topical imiquimod. Data came from immunoSEQ multiplex PCR; TCRdb stores just in-frame clones and leaves some out. Of about 38,000 clones in the sample, around three quarters were seen once. This TCR derives from a man aged 40-50 years with glioma. Material: PBMCs, obtained from a glioma patient whose treatment included an IDH1 peptide vaccine. The rearrangement uses TRBV5-6 and TRBJ2-5; D is perhaps TRBD2 (5 bases). Here the CDR3 DNA reads TGTGCCAGCAGAGCCGACTACCCTCCGGAGACCCAGTACTTC. Amino acids: CASRADYPPETQYF.